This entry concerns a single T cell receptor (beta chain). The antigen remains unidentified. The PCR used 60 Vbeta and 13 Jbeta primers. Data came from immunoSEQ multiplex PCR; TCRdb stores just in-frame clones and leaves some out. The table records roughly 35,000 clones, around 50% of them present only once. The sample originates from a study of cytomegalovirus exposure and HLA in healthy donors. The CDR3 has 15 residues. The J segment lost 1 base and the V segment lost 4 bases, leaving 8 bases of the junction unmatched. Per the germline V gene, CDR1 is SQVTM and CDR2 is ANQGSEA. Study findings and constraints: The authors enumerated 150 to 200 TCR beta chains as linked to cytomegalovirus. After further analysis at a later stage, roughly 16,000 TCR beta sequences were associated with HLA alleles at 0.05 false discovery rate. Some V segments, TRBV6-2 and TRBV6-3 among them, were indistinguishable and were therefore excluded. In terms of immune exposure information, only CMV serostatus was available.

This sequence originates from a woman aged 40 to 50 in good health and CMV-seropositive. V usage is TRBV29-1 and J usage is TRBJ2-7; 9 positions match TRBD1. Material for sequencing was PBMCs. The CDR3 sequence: CSVVGGQGNSYEQYF. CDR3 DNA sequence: TGCAGCGTTGTGGGGGGACAGGGCAATTCCTACGAGCAGTACTTC.